Below are 6 T cell receptor beta chains sequenced from a single sample in a study of long-term antiretroviral therapy in people with HIV. They ran version v3.0 of the immunoSEQ assay at survey level. Using immunoSEQ multiplex PCR, the repertoire was profiled, and TCRdb retains in-frame clones only, with some absent. This sample has 23,000 or so clones, with roughly 80% found just once. Sequenced material: unsorted PBMCs, taken 0.3 years after starting antiretroviral therapy. Receptors originate from a man in his fifties with HIV.

The chain couples TRBV30 to TRBJ2-2, with D unresolved. Germline V lookup: CDR1 GTSNPN, CDR2 SVGIG (reference sequence). The V end lost 0 bases, the J end lost 6 bases, and 8 bases lay between the germline ends. The CDR3 covers 13 residues. The CDR3 is CAWSVRESGELFF. DNA for the CDR3: TGTGCCTGGAGTGTCCGCGAATCCGGGGAGCTGTTTTTT. The full variable domain, rest sourced from reference TRBV30 and TRBJ2-2, is SQTIHQWPATLVQPVGSPLSLECTVEGTSNPNLYWYRQAAGRGLQLLFYSVGIGQISSEVPQNLSASRPQDRQFILSSKKLLLSDSGFYLCAWSVRESGELFFGEGSRLTVL.

The chain is built from TRBV11-2 and TRBJ1-6, with D possibly TRBD1 on 6 matching bases. This CDR3 is 15 amino acids long. Deletions cut 5 bases from V and 5 bases from J, with 13 bases between. Germline V CDR1 and CDR2: SGHAT, FQNNGV. CDR3 bases: TGTGCCAGCAGCCTTGGACAGCGGGATAATTCACCCCTCCACTTT. It is translated as CASSLGQRDNSPLHF.

The chain carries TRBV9 and TRBJ2-7, with no clear D. With 0 bases removed from V and 2 bases from J, the gap between germline ends came to 12 bases. Germline CDR1 and CDR2: SGDLS and YYNGEE. The CDR3 length is 15 residues. The CDR3 spells CASSVGGSMAYEQYF. Written as DNA, the CDR3 is TGTGCCAGCAGCGTAGGAGGATCCATGGCCTACGAGCAGTACTTC.

J is TRBJ1-1 and V is TRBV11-3; possibly TRBD1 for D (5 bases). The V gene lost 3 bases and the J gene lost 0 bases, with 11 bases spanning the gap. Germline CDR1 is SGHNT and CDR2 is YENEEA. The CDR3 loop spans 15 amino acids. The CDR3: CASSLGRVLNTEAFF. CDR3 nucleotides: TGTGCCAGCAGCTTGGGACGTGTGTTGAACACTGAAGCTTTCTTT.

The chain recombines TRBV7-9 with TRBJ2-3; 7 bases match TRBD2. The V and J ends lost 6 bases and 2 bases, in that order; junction bases with no gene match: 11. CDR1 SEHNR and CDR2 FQNEAQ come from the germline V gene (reference sequence). This CDR3 has 16 amino acids. CDR3 sequence: CASSSPAGSPTDTQYF. The CDR3, as DNA: TGTGCCAGCAGTTCCCCAGCGGGATCCCCCACAGATACGCAGTATTTT.

This clone was seen only a few times. The gene calls are TRBV5-1 and TRBJ1-2; no clear D gene. The CDR3 extends over 16 amino acids. Per germline, CDR1 SGHRS and CDR2 YFSETQ. The ends were cut back, 0 bases at V and 8 bases at J, with 20 bases in the middle. The CDR3 protein is CASSLAERVGVGGYTF. CDR3 sequence (DNA): TGCGCCAGCAGCTTGGCGGAAAGAGTGGGCGTCGGAGGCTACACCTTC.